Each of the 20 T cell receptor beta chains below was sequenced from the same sample in a study of cytomegalovirus exposure and HLA in healthy donors. Primers: 60 Vbeta forward and 13 Jbeta reverse. TCRdb's copy holds only in-frame clones and misses some; the assay was immunoSEQ multiplex PCR. Of about 170,000 clones in the sample, approximately 81% were seen once. The sequenced sample consisted of PBMCs. These TCRs come from a man under 40 in good health and CMV-seropositive.

The chain recombines TRBV9 with TRBJ2-3; 10 positions match TRBD2. CDR1 and CDR2 from the germline V gene are SGDLS and YYNGEE. J was trimmed by 2 bases and V by 4 bases; bases with no gene match: 4. The CDR3 is made up of 15 amino acids. CDR3 nucleotide sequence: TGTGCCAGCAGCTTAGGACTAGCGGTCACAGATACGCAGTATTTT. Translation gives CASSLGLAVTDTQYF.

This clone has just one count. This chain uses TRBV2 with TRBJ2-7; D not certain. This CDR3 is 16 amino acids long. Trimming cost V 2 bases and J 3 bases, with 17 bases left between them. CDR1 is SNHLY and CDR2 is FYNNEI in the germline V gene. CDR3 sequence reads: CASSESGTNGNYEQYF. Written as DNA, the CDR3 is TGTGCCAGCAGTGAATCGGGTACTAACGGAAACTACGAGCAGTACTTC.

The V and J genes are TRBV7-6 and TRBJ2-2, with D unresolved. This CDR3 region has 15 residues. Germline V gene data show CDR1 as SGHVS and CDR2 as FNYEAQ. The ends were cut back, 1 base at V and 7 bases at J, with 13 bases in the middle. The CDR3 loop reads CASSLGRNPNGELFF. The CDR3 bases are TGTGCCAGCAGCTTAGGGCGGAACCCGAACGGGGAGCTGTTTTTT. The whole variable domain, remainder taken from reference TRBV7-6 and TRBJ2-2, is GAGVSQSPRYKVTKRGQDVALRCDPISGHVSLYWYRQALGQGPEFLTYFNYEAQQDKSGLPNDRFSAERPEGSISTLTIQRTEQRDSAMYRCASSLGRNPNGELFFGEGSRLTVL.

This rearrangement joins TRBV28 to TRBJ1-1; the D is unclear. Trimming pared 7 bases from V and 9 bases from J, leaving 9 bases between. CDR3 size: 10 residues. Germline V gene data show CDR1 as MDHEN and CDR2 as SYDVKM. The CDR3 DNA sequence: TGTGCCAGCATAGTGAGAAAAGCTTTCTTT. Translating it yields CASIVRKAFF.

The CDR3 bases are TGTGCCAGCAGCAAAGATAGGGGCGTCGGATCTTGCCCGACAGGGTTAGGGGAGACCCAGTACTTC. This encodes CASSKDRGVGSCPTGLGETQYF. J is TRBJ2-5 and V is TRBV21-1; TRBD1 is the table's D call and was not checked against the DNA. TRBV21-1 corresponds to a pseudogene. The CDR3 is made up of 22 amino acids.

V gene TRBV7-9 combines with J gene TRBJ2-7; 7 positions match TRBD1. Trimming removed 2 bases from V and 7 bases from J; junction bases left unmatched: 8. CDR1 is SEHNR, CDR2 FQNEAQ, per germline (reference sequence). The length of the CDR3 is 14 residues. This chain's CDR3 is CASSLILETGEQYF. The CDR3 coding sequence is TGTGCCAGCAGCTTAATCCTGGAGACAGGGGAGCAGTACTTC.

The genes are TRBV7-2 and TRBJ2-7, with TRBD2 matching 13 bases. Germline-derived CDR1 and CDR2 are SGHTA and FQGNSA. The CDR3 totals 14 residues. Trimming took 4 bases from V and 6 from J; bases not matched to a gene: 3. CDR3 bases: TGTGCCAGCAGCTCGACTAGCGGGAGGAGCGAGCAGTACTTC. It codes for CASSSTSGRSEQYF.

CDR3 region: CASSARGQGTDTQYF. CDR3 coding DNA: TGTGCCAGCAGCGCTCGGGGACAGGGAACAGATACGCAGTATTTT. The genes are TRBV7-9 and TRBJ2-3; TRBD1 matches at 9 bases. This CDR3 spans 15 amino acids. With 5 bases clipped from V and 3 bases from J, the junction kept 6 bases outside the gene matches. Germline-derived CDR1 and CDR2 are SEHNR and FQNEAQ (reference sequence).

V usage is TRBV5-4 and J usage is TRBJ2-1; the D gene is possibly TRBD2 (5 bases). This CDR3 region has 15 residues. Germline CDR1 and CDR2: SGHNT and YYREEE (reference sequence). V was pared by 5 bases and J by 5 bases, with 17 bases between. The chain's CDR3 is CASSFGEGLNNEQFF. For the CDR3, the DNA is TGTGCCAGCAGTTTCGGAGAGGGCTTAAACAATGAGCAGTTCTTC.

The CDR3, as DNA: TGCGCCAGCAGCCCGGGACAGGGCACGAACACTGAAGCTTTCTTT. Its protein is CASSPGQGTNTEAFF. This chain joins TRBV5-1 and TRBJ1-1, with 9 bases fitting TRBD1. CDR1 is SGHRS, CDR2 YFSETQ, per germline. With V trimmed by 4 bases and J by 1 base, 5 bases remained unmatched. CDR3 size: 15 residues.

The chain employs TRBV18 and TRBJ1-1; D unresolved. CDR3 length: 12 amino acids. Germline CDR1 and CDR2: KGHSH and LQKENI. Trimming cost V 5 bases and J 8 bases, with 12 bases left between them. The CDR3 DNA sequence: TGTGCCAGCTCAGCAATTGGCCAAGAAGCTTTCTTT. It codes for CASSAIGQEAFF.

The V call is TRBV7-8, the J call TRBJ2-3; 10 bases match TRBD2. The CDR3 loop spans 15 amino acids. Germline V CDR1 and CDR2: SGHVS, FQNEAQ. V shed 1 base and J 10 bases; nucleotides not matched to a gene: 8. The CDR3 spells CASSLGLAGMGAQYF. As DNA, the CDR3 is TGTGCCAGCAGCTTAGGACTAGCGGGTATGGGGGCGCAGTATTTT.

V usage is TRBV7-9 and J usage is TRBJ2-1; D is possibly TRBD2 (5 bases). The V end lost 1 base, the J end lost 7 bases, and 5 bases lay between the germline ends. This CDR3 region has 12 residues. The germline CDR1 and CDR2 sequences are SEHNR and FQNEAQ (reference sequence). Here the CDR3 DNA reads TGTGCCAGCAGCTTAGGGAGGAATGAGCAGTTCTTC. Its translation: CASSLGRNEQFF.

This clone has more than one count but fewer than ten. The chain has TRBV5-1 and TRBJ1-1; D not certain. V shed 5 bases and J shed 0 bases, with 2 bases lying between them. There are 11 residues in the CDR3. The germline V gene encodes CDR1 SGHRS and CDR2 YFSETQ. The CDR3, as DNA: TGCGCCAGCAGTATGAACACTGAAGCTTTCTTT. Encoded protein: CASSMNTEAFF.

This clone has just one count. This chain uses TRBV7-3 with TRBJ2-2; D may be TRBD2 (7 bases). Germline loops: CDR1 SGHTA, CDR2 FQGTGA. V was trimmed by 1 base and J by 5 bases, leaving 14 bases between them. The CDR3 has 16 amino acids. In nucleotides, the CDR3 is TGTGCCAGCAGCTTAATAGGGGGGGGACGAACCGGGGAGCTGTTTTTT. Protein: CASSLIGGGRTGELFF.

V is TRBV7-2 and J is TRBJ2-5; the D is unclear. Trimming removed 3 bases from V and 7 bases from J, with 12 bases in between. CDR3 size: 13 residues. Germline V CDR1 and CDR2: SGHTA, FQGNSA. The CDR3 sequence: CASSLAGTATQYF. CDR3 coding DNA: TGTGCCAGCAGCTTGGCAGGTACAGCGACCCAGTACTTC.

Details on this clone: The junction does not match germline at one end; this may be a read error. The gene calls are TRBV4-3 and TRBJ2-5, with 8 bases lining up with TRBD1. The CDR3 is 15 residues long. Germline CDR1 reads LGHNA; CDR2 reads YSLEER. DNA for the CDR3: TGCGCCAGCAGCCAAGGACAGGGGTACCAAGAGGCCCAGTACTTC. It yields the protein CASSQGQGYQEAQYF.

This clone was observed a single time. The rearrangement uses TRBV7-3 and TRBJ2-1; 8 bases are a match to TRBD2. V shed 1 base and J 7 bases; nucleotides not matched to a gene: 6. The CDR3 covers 15 residues. CDR1 and CDR2 (germline): SGHTA, FQGTGA. CDR3 residues: CASSLSGRLGNEQFF. The CDR3 nucleotides read TGTGCCAGCAGCTTAAGCGGGAGGCTGGGGAATGAGCAGTTCTTC.

For the CDR3, the DNA is TGTGCCAGCAGTTATATAGCGGGAGGGCCCTCATACAATGAGCAGTTCTTC. It encodes CASSYIAGGPSYNEQFF. The genes are TRBV27 and TRBJ2-1; 11 nucleotides match TRBD2. The CDR3 totals 17 residues. Germline V gives CDR1 MNHEY, CDR2 SMNVEV (reference sequence). V lost 4 bases to trimming and J lost 4 bases; unmatched junction nucleotides: 9.

The chain uses TRBV27 and TRBJ2-5; D might be TRBD1 (6 bases). Germline values: CDR1 MNHEY, CDR2 SMNVEV (reference sequence). This CDR3 has 13 amino acids. Trimming took off 5 bases at V and 5 bases at J, with 12 bases between the two ends. The CDR3, as DNA: TGTGCCAGCAGTATACAGAGGGGGGAGACCCAGTACTTC. This encodes CASSIQRGETQYF.